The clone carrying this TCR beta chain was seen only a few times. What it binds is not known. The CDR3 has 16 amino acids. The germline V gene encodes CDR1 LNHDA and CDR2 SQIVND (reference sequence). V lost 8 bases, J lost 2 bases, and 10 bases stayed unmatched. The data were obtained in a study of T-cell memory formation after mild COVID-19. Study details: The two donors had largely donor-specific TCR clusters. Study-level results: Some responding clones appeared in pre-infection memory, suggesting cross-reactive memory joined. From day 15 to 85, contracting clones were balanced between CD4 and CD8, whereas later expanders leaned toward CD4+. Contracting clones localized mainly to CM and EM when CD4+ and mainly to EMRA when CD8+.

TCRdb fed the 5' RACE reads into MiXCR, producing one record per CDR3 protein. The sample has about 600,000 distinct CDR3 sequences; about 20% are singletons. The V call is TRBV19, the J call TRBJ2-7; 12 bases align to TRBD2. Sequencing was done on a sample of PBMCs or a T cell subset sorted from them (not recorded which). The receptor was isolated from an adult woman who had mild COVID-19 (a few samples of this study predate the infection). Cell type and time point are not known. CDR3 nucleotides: TGTGCCAGTCAATCCGGGACTAGCGGGTCTCCCTACGAGCAGTACTTC. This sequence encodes CASQSGTSGSPYEQYF.